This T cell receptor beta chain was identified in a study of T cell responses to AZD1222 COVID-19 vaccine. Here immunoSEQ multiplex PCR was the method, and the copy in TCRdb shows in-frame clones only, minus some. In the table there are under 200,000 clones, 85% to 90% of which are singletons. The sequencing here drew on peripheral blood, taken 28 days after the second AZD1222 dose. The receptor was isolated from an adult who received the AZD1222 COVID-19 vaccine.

CDR3 DNA: TGTGCCAGCAGTCTCCAGTTTGGCTACACCTTC. Translating gives CASSLQFGYTF. The chain combines TRBV12-3 or TRBV12-4 with TRBJ1-2, with D unresolved. V lost 5 bases and J 7 bases, leaving 8 bases between the germline ends. The CDR3 is 11 amino acids.